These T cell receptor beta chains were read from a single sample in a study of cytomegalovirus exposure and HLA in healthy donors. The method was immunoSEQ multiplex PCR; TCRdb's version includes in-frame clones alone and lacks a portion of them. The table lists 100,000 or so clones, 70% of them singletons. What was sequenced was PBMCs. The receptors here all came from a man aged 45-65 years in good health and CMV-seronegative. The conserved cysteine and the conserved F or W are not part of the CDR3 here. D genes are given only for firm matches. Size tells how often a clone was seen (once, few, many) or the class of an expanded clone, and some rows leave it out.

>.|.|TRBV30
AWSKDSSYEQY
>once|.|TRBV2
ASSWATSPNTEAF
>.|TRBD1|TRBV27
ASSVNGGQGAYEQY
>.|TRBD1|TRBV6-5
ASSLRTGRGTYEQY
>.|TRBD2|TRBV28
ASSLRTSGVYEQY
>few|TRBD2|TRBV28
ASGGGGRNEQF
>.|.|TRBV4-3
ASSQDIRDRGKLF
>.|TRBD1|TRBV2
ASTGGLDPYEQY
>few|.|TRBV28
ATSFGLPWGYT
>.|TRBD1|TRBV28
ASSSLLRTGDQPQH
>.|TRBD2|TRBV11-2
ASSPRTSGTYNEQF
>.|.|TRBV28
ASSLDTSTGDTQY
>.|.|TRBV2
ASSEGEADTQY
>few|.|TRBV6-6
ASSAGRGYYNEQF
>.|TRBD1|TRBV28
ASRSGQGSDTQY
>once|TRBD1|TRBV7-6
ASSLVIRQGASTDTQY
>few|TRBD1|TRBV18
ASSPVTGGEQY
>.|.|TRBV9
ASSVVSLTGSGELF
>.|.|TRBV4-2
ASSPRQDQPQH
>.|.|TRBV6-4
ASSVHRDTATNEKLF
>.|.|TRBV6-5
ASGGQSYGYT
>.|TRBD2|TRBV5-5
ASSFGRGLYNEQF
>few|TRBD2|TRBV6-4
ASSGRGGAYNEQF
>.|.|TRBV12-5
ASGLGNTANTEAF
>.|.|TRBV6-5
ASRSPQGFRNEAF
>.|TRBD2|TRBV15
ATSRGGGGSHEQY
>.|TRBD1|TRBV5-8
ASSLVYGTATNTEAF
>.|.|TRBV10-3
AISLSAYTEAF
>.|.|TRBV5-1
ASSTGDSRGTDTQY
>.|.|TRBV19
ASTGFYGYT
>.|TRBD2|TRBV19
ASSIRSGSLTYEQY
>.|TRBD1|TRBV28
ASSLSDRGYTEAF
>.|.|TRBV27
ASSIRSITDTQY
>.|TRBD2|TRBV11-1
ASSPSGRDTGELF
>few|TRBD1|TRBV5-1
ASSTGQVAQETQY
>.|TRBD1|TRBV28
ASIGRTGTYEQY
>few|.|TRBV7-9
ASTPGTLQSYGYT
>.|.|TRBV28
ASSLWAQPQH
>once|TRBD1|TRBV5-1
ASSDDRGYVAGANVLT
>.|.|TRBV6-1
ASSEALRGNSPLH
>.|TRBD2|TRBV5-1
ASSATSGEGNTGELF
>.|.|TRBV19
ASSILGIGGTSNTGELF
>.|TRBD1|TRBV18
ASSRDRGNEKLF
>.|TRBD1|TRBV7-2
ASSPRQGQDIQY
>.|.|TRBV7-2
ASSLDDRSFYEQY
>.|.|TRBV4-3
ASSFTGSPNTIY